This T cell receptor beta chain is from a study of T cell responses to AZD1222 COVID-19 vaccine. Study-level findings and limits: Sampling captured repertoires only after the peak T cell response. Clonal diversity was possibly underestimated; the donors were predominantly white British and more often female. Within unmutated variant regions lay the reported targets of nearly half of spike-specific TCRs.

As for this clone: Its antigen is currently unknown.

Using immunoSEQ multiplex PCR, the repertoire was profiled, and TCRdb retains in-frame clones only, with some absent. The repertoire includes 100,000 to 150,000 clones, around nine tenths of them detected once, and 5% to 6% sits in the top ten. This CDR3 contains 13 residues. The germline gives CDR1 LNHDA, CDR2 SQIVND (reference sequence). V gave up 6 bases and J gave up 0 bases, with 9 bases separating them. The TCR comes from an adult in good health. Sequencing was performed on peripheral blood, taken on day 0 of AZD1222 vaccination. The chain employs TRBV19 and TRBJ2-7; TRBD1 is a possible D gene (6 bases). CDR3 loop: CASRDSSSYEQYF. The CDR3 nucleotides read TGTGCCAGTAGGGACAGTAGCTCCTACGAGCAGTACTTC.